This passage covers 27 T cell receptor beta chains from one sample sequenced in a study of blood T cell repertoires in COVID-19. The assay was immunoSEQ multiplex PCR, and TCRdb's table has in-frame clones only and misses some. The repertoire holds about 350,000 clones, around nine tenths seen once, with 6% to 8% in the top ten. Sequencing input: peripheral blood. These receptors all come from a woman aged 70-85 years with COVID-19, enrolled during active disease.

This chain uses TRBV4-2 with TRBJ2-7; 13 nucleotides agree with TRBD2. CDR1 and CDR2 (germline): LGHNA, YNFKEQ. This CDR3 has 15 amino acids. V lost 2 bases, J lost 2 bases, and 0 bases stayed unmatched. The CDR3 reads CASSQTSGGAYEQYF. The CDR3 bases are TGTGCCAGCAGCCAAACTAGCGGGGGGGCCTACGAGCAGTACTTC.

This chain joins TRBV6-5 and TRBJ1-2, with D possibly TRBD1 on 6 matching bases. The CDR3 runs to 15 residues. V lost 4 bases and J 2 bases, leaving 14 bases between the germline ends. The V gene's germline CDR1 is MNHEY and CDR2 SVGAGI. The CDR3 DNA follows: TGTGCCAGCAGTTCCCAGGGGAGAAGGAACTATGGCTACACCTTC. Its protein is CASSSQGRRNYGYTF.

The CDR3 protein is CASSPRATGLTQPQHF. For the CDR3, the DNA is TGTGCCAGCAGCCCACGGGCGACAGGGCTGACTCAGCCCCAGCATTTT. The chain uses TRBV7-2 and TRBJ1-5, with TRBD1 identical over 7 bases. V was clipped by 5 bases and J by 6 bases; unmatched bases: 13. This CDR3 is 16 amino acids long. Germline loops: CDR1 SGHTA, CDR2 FQGNSA.

Comments on this clone: At the DNA level, this CDR3 is encoded by other sequences in the same sample as well. The chain joins TRBV27 to TRBJ2-1; TRBD1 aligns across 8 bases. The V gene end was trimmed by 2 bases and the J gene end by 6 bases; junction bases not matched to a gene: 3. The CDR3 consists of 14 residues. The germline V gene encodes CDR1 MNHEY and CDR2 SMNVEV (reference sequence). For the CDR3, the DNA is TGTGCCAGCAGTTTAGGGACAGGACGCAATGAGCAGTTCTTC. This encodes CASSLGTGRNEQFF.

The chain carries TRBV19 and TRBJ1-2; 7 positions agree with TRBD1. Germline-derived CDR1 and CDR2 are LNHDA and SQIVND (reference sequence). There are 12 residues in the CDR3. V shed 5 bases, J shed 7 bases, and the junction held 4 bases outside the gene matches. This CDR3 is CASSPGQTGYTF. For the CDR3, the DNA is TGTGCCAGTAGTCCGGGACAGACTGGCTACACCTTC.

The chain links TRBV7-9 to TRBJ1-6, with D perhaps TRBD1 (6 bases). Trimming took 5 bases from V and 14 from J, leaving 16 bases between them. The CDR3 extends over 13 amino acids. Germline V gives CDR1 SEHNR, CDR2 FQNEAQ (reference sequence). The CDR3 region has the DNA TGTGCCAGCAGCGGGACAACGGGGATGACCCTCCACTTT. This codes for CASSGTTGMTLHF.

This rearrangement joins TRBV7-2 to TRBJ1-1; 8 bases are shared with TRBD1. This CDR3 is 15 amino acids long. Germline CDR1 and CDR2: SGHTA and FQGNSA. Losses at the gene ends were 5 bases for V and 5 bases for J; bases not matched to a gene: 10. The CDR3 nucleotides are TGTGCCAGCAGCACCCGACAGGGGAGGAAGACTGAAGCTTTCTTT. Translated: CASSTRQGRKTEAFF.

This chain joins TRBV10-3 and TRBJ2-5; TRBD2 is a possible D gene (6 bases). Germline CDR1 ENHRY, CDR2 SYGVKD. Trimming removed 2 bases at V and 3 bases at J, with 7 bases between. This CDR3 is 13 amino acids long. The CDR3 is CAISEGGKETQYF. CDR3 nucleotides: TGTGCCATCAGTGAGGGAGGGAAAGAGACCCAGTACTTC.

As regards this clone: This sample also contains other DNA sequences that code for the same CDR3. The chain has TRBV5-8 and TRBJ1-1, with D uncertain. Germline V CDR1 and CDR2: SGHTS, YDEGEE. V was cut by 4 bases and J by 1 base, with 8 bases left in between. The CDR3 is 13 residues long. CDR3 bases: TGTGCCAGCAGCCTCCAGGAGAACACTGAAGCTTTCTTT. Its protein product is CASSLQENTEAFF. The complete variable domain, with remaining parts taken from reference TRBV5-8 and TRBJ1-1, reads EAGVTQSPTHLIKTRGQQATLRCSPISGHTSVYWYQQALGLGLQFLLWYDEGEERNRGNFPPRFSGRQFPNYSSELNVNALELEDSALYLCASSLQENTEAFFGQGTRLTVV.

The gene calls are TRBV6-2 or TRBV6-3 and TRBJ1-2; maybe TRBD1 (5 bases). Germline loops: CDR1 MNHEY, CDR2 SVGEGT. Trimming took 6 bases from V and 8 from J, leaving 22 bases between them. The CDR3 consists of 15 residues. The CDR3 DNA follows: TGTGCCAGCAGCGATAGACAGTCCGCCTTGGGGGGCTACACCTTC. Translating gives CASSDRQSALGGYTF.

The chain uses TRBV5-6 and TRBJ1-4; D gene ambiguous. This CDR3 is built from 16 residues. CDR1 is SGHDT and CDR2 is YYEEEE in the germline V gene. V was pared by 0 bases and J by 6 bases, with 15 bases between. The CDR3 is CASSLARGEIYEKLFF. CDR3 bases: TGTGCCAGCAGCTTGGCCCGTGGGGAGATATATGAAAAACTGTTTTTT.

This clone has a single count. CDR3 DNA: TGTGCCAGCAGCTTAAACCAGCGGGGGGGCGATGAGCAGTTCTTC. This sequence encodes CASSLNQRGGDEQFF. The rearrangement uses TRBV7-2 and TRBJ2-1; TRBD2 matches 10 bases. Germline loops: CDR1 SGHTA, CDR2 FQGNSA. The V segment lost 2 bases and the J segment 8 bases; nucleotides outside the gene matches: 6. The CDR3 is 15 residues long.

The rearrangement uses TRBV5-1 and TRBJ2-1; 8 bases line up with TRBD1. Per the germline V gene, CDR1 is SGHRS and CDR2 is YFSETQ. V gave up 1 base and J gave up 6 bases; unmatched junction bases: 6. The CDR3 is 15 amino acids. The CDR3 loop is CASSLNGQGSNEQFF. The CDR3 DNA reads TGCGCCAGCAGCTTGAACGGACAGGGTTCCAATGAGCAGTTCTTC.

The chain couples TRBV14 to TRBJ2-3; 8 bases align to TRBD2. The CDR3 covers 14 residues. The V gene's germline CDR1 is SGHDN and CDR2 FVKESK. The trim removed 8 bases at V and 0 bases at J, leaving 4 bases unmatched. CDR3 amino acids: CASGLAGSTDTQYF. The CDR3 DNA reads TGTGCCAGCGGGCTAGCGGGCAGCACAGATACGCAGTATTTT.

The rearrangement uses TRBV7-9 and TRBJ1-6, with no clear D. V lost 4 bases and J lost 13, with 23 bases in between. Per the germline V gene, CDR1 is SEHNR and CDR2 is FQNEAQ (reference sequence). This CDR3 spans 16 amino acids. The CDR3 nucleotides read TGTGCCAGCAGCTCCCAACCGTCAGGCCCCGTGAGTCCCCTCCACTTT. Amino acids: CASSSQPSGPVSPLHF.

This chain's CDR3 is CASSLTDLWRNSPLHF. CDR3 DNA: TGTGCCAGCAGTTTAACGGATTTGTGGAGGAATTCACCCCTCCACTTT. This sequence joins TRBV28 and TRBJ1-6; D is undetermined. CDR3 length equals 16 residues. Germline CDR1 is MDHEN and CDR2 is SYDVKM. Deletions cut 2 bases from V and 7 bases from J, with 15 bases between. The variable domain in full, completed from reference TRBV28 and TRBJ1-6, reads DVKVTQSSRYLVKRTGEKVFLECVQDMDHENMFWYRQDPGLGLRLIYFSYDVKMKEKGDIPEGYSVSREKKERFSLILESASTNQTSMYLCASSLTDLWRNSPLHFGNGTRLTVT.

This chain uses TRBV7-2 with TRBJ1-1; maybe TRBD1 (6 bases). Germline V CDR1 and CDR2: SGHTA, FQGNSA. There are 13 residues in the CDR3. V was trimmed by 4 bases and J by 11 bases, leaving 17 bases between them. This CDR3 reads CASSSRQVQVAFF. The CDR3 DNA follows: TGTGCCAGCAGCTCTAGACAGGTCCAGGTGGCTTTCTTT.

This chain joins TRBV19 and TRBJ1-5, with TRBD1 as a possible D gene (6 bases). Germline lookup yields CDR1 LNHDA and CDR2 SQIVND (reference sequence). V was shortened by 5 bases and J by 3 bases, with 20 bases between the two germline ends. The CDR3 sequence is 17 residues long. DNA for the CDR3: TGTGCCAGTAGTCCGGGGGGACACAGGGTTCCCAATCAGCCCCAGCATTTT. This gives the protein CASSPGGHRVPNQPQHF.

The chain links TRBV9 to TRBJ2-1; TRBD2 matches 8 bases. Germline-derived CDR1 and CDR2 are SGDLS and YYNGEE. Trimming cost V 1 base and J 0 bases; bases outside gene matches: 0. This CDR3 is built from 15 residues. The CDR3 nucleotides read TGTGCCAGCAGCGTAAGCGGGAGCTCCTACAATGAGCAGTTCTTC. Its protein is CASSVSGSSYNEQFF.

The table lists this clone with a count of one. V usage is TRBV2 and J usage is TRBJ2-1, with a tentative D call TRBD1 (5 bases). V lost 2 bases, J lost 6 bases, and 14 bases lay in between. The CDR3 length is 15 residues. Germline V lookup: CDR1 SNHLY, CDR2 FYNNEI. CDR3 residues: CASSEQGRPPNEQFF. The CDR3 DNA follows: TGTGCCAGCAGTGAACAGGGAAGGCCCCCCAATGAGCAGTTCTTC.

This sequence joins TRBV5-1 and TRBJ1-5; D gene unclear. Germline V lookup: CDR1 SGHRS, CDR2 YFSETQ. The CDR3 length is 15 residues. Trimming stripped 0 bases from V and 1 base from J, with 8 bases between. The CDR3 is CASSLAGMSNQPQHF. CDR3 DNA: TGCGCCAGCAGCTTGGCGGGTATGAGCAATCAGCCCCAGCATTTT.

This rearrangement joins TRBV2 to TRBJ1-3; D is uncertain. Trimming cost V 10 bases and J 4 bases, with 8 bases left between them. CDR1 is SNHLY and CDR2 is FYNNEI in the germline V gene. CDR3 length equals 11 residues. The CDR3 loop is CANFFGNTIYF. The CDR3 nucleotides read TGTGCCAACTTCTTCGGAAACACCATATATTTT.

The chain joins TRBV9 to TRBJ2-7; possibly TRBD1 for D (5 bases). CDR1 is SGDLS and CDR2 is YYNGEE in the germline V gene. V lost 1 base, J lost 5 bases, and 10 bases lay in between. This CDR3 is built from 13 residues. The CDR3 bases are TGTGCCAGCAGCGTACAGGGTGTCGACGAGCAGTACTTC. Its translation: CASSVQGVDEQYF.

In this sample, this clone turned up once. V usage is TRBV5-1 and J usage is TRBJ1-1, with 7 bases lining up with TRBD1. V lost 0 bases and J lost 10; bases outside the gene matches: 9. Germline lookup yields CDR1 SGHRS and CDR2 YFSETQ. The CDR3 is made up of 14 amino acids. The CDR3 loop reads CASSLDPPSGGAFF. As DNA, the CDR3 is TGCGCCAGCAGCTTGGATCCGCCGTCAGGGGGAGCTTTCTTT.

The chain is built from TRBV5-5 and TRBJ1-1, with TRBD1 matching 9 bases. The CDR3 runs 18 residues. The V gene's germline CDR1 is SGHKS and CDR2 YYEKEE (reference sequence). With 4 bases clipped from V and 4 bases from J, the junction kept 17 bases outside the gene matches. The CDR3: CASSPGRDREGRGTEAFF. The CDR3 nucleotides are TGTGCCAGCAGCCCGGGAAGGGACAGGGAGGGGAGGGGCACTGAAGCTTTCTTT.

A word on this clone: At one boundary the junction diverges from the germline segment, which might be a read error. The chain employs TRBV7-9 and TRBJ1-1; 11 bases match TRBD1. The CDR3 sequence is 16 residues long. Germline CDR1 and CDR2: SEHNR and FQNEAQ (reference sequence). The CDR3 protein is CASSLGDRGLKTEAFF. CDR3 bases: TGTGCCAGCAGCTTAGGGGACAGGGGGTTGAAAACTGAAGCTTTCTTT.

The sample holds a few counts of this clone. The rearrangement links TRBV21-1 to TRBJ2-3; TRBD2 is the table's D call and was not checked against the DNA. TRBV21-1 is flagged as a pseudogene. This CDR3 region has 19 residues. CDR3 DNA sequence: TGTGCCAGCAGCAAAGCTCGGGTAGCGGGGGGGTTGGTAGCAGATACGCAGTATTTT. Translation: CASSKARVAGGLVADTQYF.